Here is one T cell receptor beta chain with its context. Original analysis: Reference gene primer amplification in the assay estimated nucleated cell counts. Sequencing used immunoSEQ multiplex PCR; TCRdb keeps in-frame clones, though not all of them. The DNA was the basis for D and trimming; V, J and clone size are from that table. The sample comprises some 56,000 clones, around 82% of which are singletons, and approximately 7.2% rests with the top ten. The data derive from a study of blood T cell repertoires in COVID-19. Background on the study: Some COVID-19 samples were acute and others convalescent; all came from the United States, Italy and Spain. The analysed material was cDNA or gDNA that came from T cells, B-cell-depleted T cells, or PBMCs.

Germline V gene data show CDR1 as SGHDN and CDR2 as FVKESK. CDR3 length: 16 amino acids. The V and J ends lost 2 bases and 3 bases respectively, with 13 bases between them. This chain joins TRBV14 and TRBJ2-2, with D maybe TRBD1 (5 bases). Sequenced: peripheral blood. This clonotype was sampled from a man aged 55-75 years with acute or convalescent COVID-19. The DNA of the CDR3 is TGTGCCAGCAGCCAACTCCGCGACAGCTACACCGGGGAGCTGTTTTTT. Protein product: CASSQLRDSYTGELFF. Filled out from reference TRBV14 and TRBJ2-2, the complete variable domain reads EAGVTQFPSHSVIEKGQTVTLRCDPISGHDNLYWYRRVMGKEIKFLLHFVKESKQDESGMPNNRFLAERTGGTYSTLKVQPAELEDSGVYFCASSQLRDSYTGELFFGEGSRLTVL.